These 17 T cell receptor beta chains were sequenced from one sample in a study of beta chain features in type 1 diabetes. Overall study findings and caveats: TCRB CDR3s were moderately but significantly shorter in Type 1 diabetes patients in all four CD4+ subsets.

Sequenced material consisted of expressed TCRB transcripts (all of the isolated RNA was reverse transcribed). Clones were sequenced by immunoSEQ multiplex PCR, and TCRdb holds only the in-frame ones, with some missing. The profile shows around 260,000 clones, 24% of them singletons. No antigen has been assigned to these receptors. The sample taken for sequencing was naive CD4+ T cells from blood. The receptors were gathered from a woman in her 30s with type 1 diabetes.

This chain links TRBV10-1 with TRBJ2-5; 10 nucleotides line up with TRBD2. J was trimmed by 6 bases and V by 6 bases; bases with no gene match: 10. This CDR3 has 15 residues. Germline CDR1 WNHNN, CDR2 SYGVQD (reference sequence). CDR3 amino acids: CASSGGLAGGKTQYF. The CDR3 bases are TGCGCCAGCAGCGGAGGATTAGCGGGGGGCAAGACCCAGTACTTC.

This chain's CDR3 is CASSLAGTDYGYTF. The DNA of the CDR3 is TGTGCCAGCAGCTTGGCTGGGACAGACTATGGCTACACCTTC. This chain uses TRBV5-6 with TRBJ1-2; 7 bases line up with TRBD1. The CDR3 consists of 14 residues. Trimming cost V 0 bases and J 3 bases; bases outside gene matches: 2. From germline, CDR1 is SGHDT and CDR2 YYEEEE.

The V gene is TRBV5-1, the J gene TRBJ2-4; 9 nucleotides line up with TRBD1. Trimming cost V 2 bases and J 7 bases; bases outside gene matches: 7. Germline CDR1 reads SGHRS; CDR2 reads YFSETQ. This CDR3 has 15 amino acids. The CDR3 region is CASSLTGGGSNIQYF. DNA of the CDR3: TGCGCCAGCAGCTTAACAGGGGGCGGGTCTAACATTCAGTACTTC.

This clone has a handful of counts. CDR3 coding DNA: TGTGCCTGGAGAGCTCTACAGGGGAAGCAGTACTTC. Translation: CAWRALQGKQYF. The chain couples TRBV30 to TRBJ2-7; 7 nucleotides match TRBD1. Germline lookup yields CDR1 GTSNPN and CDR2 SVGIG (reference sequence). This CDR3 is 12 amino acids long. V trimming: 3 bases; J trimming: 8 bases; junction bases outside the gene matches: 7.

V and J are TRBV18 and TRBJ1-2; 8 nucleotides agree with TRBD1. The CDR3 is made up of 15 amino acids. The trim removed 5 bases at V and 4 bases at J, leaving 9 bases unmatched. Looked up from germline, CDR1 is KGHSH and CDR2 is LQKENI. The CDR3 bases are TGTGCCAGCTCAGCGGGAGACAGGGGTGGCTATGGCTACACCTTC. Translation: CASSAGDRGGYGYTF. Together with reference TRBV18 and TRBJ1-2, the CDR3 gives the full variable domain: NAGVMQNPRHLVRRRGQEARLRCSPMKGHSHVYWYRQLPEEGLKFMVYLQKENIIDESGMPKERFSAEFPKEGPSILRIQQVVRGDSAAYFCASSAGDRGGYGYTFGSGTRLTVV.

Written as DNA, the CDR3 is TGTGCCAGTAGTAAGCGGGGAGGGGCCGATGAAGCTTTCTTT. This encodes CASSKRGGADEAFF. This sequence joins TRBV19 and TRBJ1-1, with D possibly matching TRBD1 (5 bases). V shed 4 bases and J shed 7 bases, with 16 bases lying between them. Germline CDR1 is LNHDA and CDR2 is SQIVND (reference sequence). CDR3 length: 14 amino acids.

The gene calls are TRBV15 and TRBJ2-1; TRBD2 agrees at 8 bases. Germline assignment: CDR1 LNHNV and CDR2 YYDKDF (reference sequence). The CDR3 extends over 16 amino acids. The V segment lost 0 bases and the J segment 7 bases; nucleotides outside the gene matches: 8. CDR3 amino acids: CATSRDKSGSRNEQFF. CDR3 sequence (DNA): TGTGCCACCAGCAGAGATAAGAGCGGGAGTAGAAATGAGCAGTTCTTC.

This clone was found a few times. This chain connects TRBV30 to TRBJ2-7; no firm D call. From germline, CDR1 is GTSNPN and CDR2 SVGIG (reference sequence). V was clipped by 0 bases and J by 4 bases, with 7 bases between them. CDR3 length: 12 amino acids. CDR3 DNA sequence: TGTGCCTGGAGTGTTATCGGGTACGAGCAGTACTTC. Translation: CAWSVIGYEQYF.

V usage is TRBV9 and J usage is TRBJ2-5; a weak D match, TRBD2 (7 bases). Germline-derived CDR1 and CDR2 are SGDLS and YYNGEE. Trimming removed 3 bases at V and 5 bases at J, with 17 bases between. There are 15 residues in the CDR3. The CDR3 protein is CASSEGGSPIETQYF. CDR3 nucleotides: TGTGCCAGCAGCGAGGGGGGGAGCCCCATTGAGACCCAGTACTTC.

This clone was found a few times. This CDR3 reads CATSRDTGTGFKNEQFF. In DNA form, the CDR3 reads TGTGCCACCAGCAGAGATACCGGGACAGGGTTTAAAAATGAGCAGTTCTTC. The chain links TRBV15 to TRBJ2-1; the match to TRBD1 covers 9 bases. This CDR3 comprises 17 residues. The germline V gene has CDR1 LNHNV and CDR2 YYDKDF (reference sequence). The J segment lost 7 bases and the V segment lost 0 bases, leaving 10 bases of the junction unmatched.

This rearrangement joins TRBV7-2 to TRBJ2-3; 7 bases map to TRBD2. This CDR3 has 15 residues. V was clipped by 5 bases and J by 2 bases; unmatched bases: 7. Germline V gene data show CDR1 as SGHTA and CDR2 as FQGNSA. The CDR3 here is CASSGLAVTTDTQYF. CDR3 nucleotide sequence: TGTGCCAGCAGCGGTCTAGCGGTCACCACAGATACGCAGTATTTT. Using reference TRBV7-2 and TRBJ2-3 for the parts outside the CDR3, the full variable domain is GAGVSQSPSNKVTEKGKDVELRCDPISGHTALYWYRQSLGQGLEFLIYFQGNSAPDKSGLPSDRFSAERTGGSVSTLTIQRTQQEDSAVYLCASSGLAVTTDTQYFGPGTRLTVL.

This clone was detected a few times. V and J are TRBV19 and TRBJ2-3; TRBD2 matches 7 bases. The CDR3 spans 15 residues. Germline V CDR1 and CDR2: LNHDA, SQIVND (reference sequence). V was clipped by 6 bases and J by 6 bases; unmatched bases: 12. CDR3 protein: CASRDRGGRRDTQYF. The CDR3 nucleotides are TGTGCCAGTAGGGATCGCGGCGGGAGAAGGGATACGCAGTATTTT.

This clone has just a few counts. The chain recombines TRBV9 with TRBJ2-1; TRBD2 aligns across 7 bases. Germline V gives CDR1 SGDLS, CDR2 YYNGEE. The CDR3 totals 15 residues. With V trimmed by 1 base and J by 2 bases, 3 bases remained unmatched. The CDR3 here is CASSVTAGTYNEQFF. For the CDR3, the DNA is TGTGCCAGCAGCGTAACAGCGGGAACCTACAATGAGCAGTTCTTC.

In this sample, this clone turned up a few times. Other nucleotide sequences from this sample produce the same CDR3. The CDR3 sequence is CAWSVLAGGYEQFF. Written as DNA, the CDR3 is TGTGCCTGGAGTGTCCTAGCGGGAGGCTACGAGCAGTTCTTC. The chain combines TRBV30 with TRBJ2-1, with 11 bases aligning to TRBD2. CDR3 size: 14 residues. V shed 0 bases and J 10 bases; nucleotides not matched to a gene: 5. Germline CDR1 and CDR2: GTSNPN and SVGIG (reference sequence).

This clone was found a few times. The chain couples TRBV5-1 to TRBJ2-5, with D possibly TRBD2 on 5 matching bases. V was shortened by 2 bases and J by 4 bases, with 6 bases between the two germline ends. Germline values: CDR1 SGHRS, CDR2 YFSETQ. The CDR3 covers 12 residues. The CDR3 nucleotides are TGCGCCAGCAGCTTTGAGGGAGAGACCCAGTACTTC. Protein: CASSFEGETQYF.

This chain connects TRBV9 to TRBJ2-3; TRBD1 agrees at 7 bases. The CDR3 loop spans 16 amino acids. Germline loops: CDR1 SGDLS, CDR2 YYNGEE. V lost 4 bases to trimming and J lost 2 bases; unmatched junction nucleotides: 10. The chain's CDR3 is CASSRGGGPNTDTQYF. CDR3 sequence (DNA): TGTGCCAGCAGCAGAGGGGGCGGCCCAAACACAGATACGCAGTATTTT.

This chain uses TRBV23-1 with TRBJ1-1, with a weak D call TRBD1 (5 bases). TRBV23-1 is sorted into the ORF group, with uncertain function. This CDR3 has 15 residues. V lost 6 bases and J 1 base, leaving 15 bases between the germline ends. CDR3 loop: CASRRGIMGNTEAFF. Written as DNA, the CDR3 is TGCGCCAGCAGAAGGGGTATTATGGGGAACACTGAAGCTTTCTTT.